Shown below are 30 T cell receptor beta chains from a single sample sequenced in a study of T cells in Graves' hyperthyroidism and ophthalmopathy. RNA transcripts gave rise to amplified TCR beta CDR3 regions. The study used the HTBI primer set for a first-round RT-PCR of the TCR CDR3. Using its own MiXCR run on the multiplex PCR reads, TCRdb lists one record per CDR3 protein. The profile shows some 740,000 distinct CDR3 sequences, about 14% of them singletons. Material for sequencing was blood. Receptors were obtained from a woman younger than 35 with Graves' hyperthyroidism.

J is TRBJ2-1 and V is TRBV12-3 or TRBV12-4; D possibly uses TRBD1 or TRBD2 (5 bases each). The ends were cut back, 1 base at V and 8 bases at J, with 15 bases in the middle. This CDR3 has 15 amino acids. The CDR3 sequence: CASSLGGTLGYEQFF. CDR3 sequence (DNA): TGTGCCAGCAGTTTAGGGGGGACCCTCGGGTATGAGCAGTTCTTC.

This sequence joins TRBV2 and TRBJ2-2; TRBD2 aligns across 12 bases. This CDR3 has 15 residues. V dropped 5 bases and J dropped 6; count of bases not matched to a gene: 4. The germline CDR1 and CDR2 sequences are SNHLY and FYNNEI. CDR3 sequence (DNA): TGTGCCAGCAGTCGACTAGCGGGAGAGGCCGGGGAGCTGTTTTTT. The encoded protein is CASSRLAGEAGELFF.

The rearrangement uses TRBV11-2 and TRBJ1-5; unclear D gene. The CDR3 is 15 residues long. The germline V gene has CDR1 SGHAT and CDR2 FQNNGV. Trimming took off 2 bases at V and 3 bases at J, with 11 bases between the two ends. The CDR3 sequence: CASSLTARTNQPQHF. CDR3 coding DNA: TGTGCCAGCAGCTTAACGGCCAGGACCAATCAGCCCCAGCATTTT.

This clonotype occurred many times. The chain uses TRBV28 and TRBJ1-2; D is ambiguous. This CDR3 has 15 amino acids. Trimming took off 4 bases at V and 3 bases at J, with 15 bases between the two ends. Germline CDR1 is MDHEN and CDR2 is SYDVKM. CDR3 in DNA: TGTGCCAGCAGTTACCTCGGGGAGATACACTATGGCTACACCTTC. Translated: CASSYLGEIHYGYTF.

This clonotype was seen ten or more times. CDR3 sequence: CASSAAVTQRESETQYF. In nucleotides, the CDR3 is TGTGCCAGCAGCGCCGCGGTAACGCAGCGGGAGAGTGAGACCCAGTACTTC. The chain couples TRBV5-5 to TRBJ2-5; TRBD2 matches 8 bases. There are 17 residues in the CDR3. V shed 4 bases, J shed 5 bases, and the junction held 16 bases outside the gene matches. Germline V gives CDR1 SGHKS, CDR2 YYEKEE (reference sequence). The full variable domain, with the rest looked up from reference TRBV5-5 and TRBJ2-5, is DAGVTQSPTHLIKTRGQQVTLRCSPISGHKSVSWYQQVLGQGPQFIFQYYEKEERGRGNFPDRFSARQFPNYSSELNVNALLLGDSALYLCASSAAVTQRESETQYFGPGTRLLVL.

The J gene is TRBJ2-7, the V gene TRBV5-1; no definite D call. The V gene lost 2 bases and the J gene lost 7 bases, with 16 bases spanning the gap. Germline V gene sequence: CDR1 SGHRS, CDR2 YFSETQ. CDR3 size: 14 residues. The CDR3 DNA reads TGCGCCAGCAGCTTCGGAGCTATTTTGGCGGAGCAGTACTTC. It translates to CASSFGAILAEQYF.

Ten or more counts support this clonotype. The chain uses TRBV18 and TRBJ2-3; D is unclear. V was clipped by 3 bases and J by 6 bases, with 13 bases between them. The CDR3 extends over 14 amino acids. The germline V gene has CDR1 KGHSH and CDR2 LQKENI. CDR3 loop: CASSPPGLGDTQYF. CDR3 coding DNA: TGTGCCAGCTCACCCCCCGGGTTGGGGGATACGCAGTATTTT. Full variable domain (rest looked up from reference TRBV18 and TRBJ2-3): NAGVMQNPRHLVRRRGQEARLRCSPMKGHSHVYWYRQLPEEGLKFMVYLQKENIIDESGMPKERFSAEFPKEGPSILRIQQVVRGDSAAYFCASSPPGLGDTQYFGPGTRLTVL.

This clonotype has at least ten counts. The chain joins TRBV20-1 to TRBJ2-5; 12 bases are shared with TRBD1. The length of the CDR3 is 14 residues. V lost 4 bases to trimming and J lost 3 bases; unmatched junction nucleotides: 3. Per the germline V gene, CDR1 is DFQATT and CDR2 is SNEGSKA (reference sequence). The CDR3 here is CSAIGTGGEETQYF. CDR3 sequence (DNA): TGCAGTGCTATCGGGACAGGGGGCGAAGAGACCCAGTACTTC.

The chain couples TRBV19 to TRBJ2-7, with TRBD2 matching 8 bases. With 4 bases clipped from V and 5 bases from J, the junction kept 7 bases outside the gene matches. The CDR3 extends over 14 amino acids. The germline V gene encodes CDR1 LNHDA and CDR2 SQIVND (reference sequence). CDR3 DNA sequence: TGTGCCAGTAGTACGACCGGGACTAGTAACGAGCAGTACTTC. Amino acids: CASSTTGTSNEQYF.

This clonotype was seen many times. This rearrangement joins TRBV13 to TRBJ2-7, with no clear D. The CDR3 covers 14 residues. Trimming stripped 4 bases from V and 3 bases from J, with 13 bases between. Germline CDR1 is PRHDT and CDR2 is FYEKMQ (reference sequence). This CDR3 is CASSSRAHYYEQYF. CDR3 coding DNA: TGTGCCAGCAGCTCCCGGGCCCACTACTACGAGCAGTACTTC.

V is TRBV5-1 and J is TRBJ2-5; 8 bases align to TRBD2. CDR3 size: 17 residues. Looked up from germline, CDR1 is SGHRS and CDR2 is YFSETQ. The V and J ends lost 0 bases and 6 bases, in that order; junction bases with no gene match: 13. DNA of the CDR3: TGCGCCAGCAGCTTGGAGGCGGGAGGAATTGTTTGGAAGACCCAGTACTTC. As protein: CASSLEAGGIVWKTQYF.

This sequence joins TRBV7-8 and TRBJ1-5; no clear D. Trimming left V 1 base short and J 0 bases short, with 13 bases between. The CDR3 is 17 amino acids. Germline V CDR1 and CDR2: SGHVS, FQNEAQ. The CDR3 DNA reads as TGTGCCAGCAGCTTAGTAAACCCTACCTATAGCAATCAGCCCCAGCATTTT. This codes for CASSLVNPTYSNQPQHF.

V is TRBV10-1 and J is TRBJ2-1, with D maybe TRBD2 (6 bases). V was cut by 8 bases and J by 7 bases, with 21 bases left in between. The CDR3 has 15 amino acids. From germline, CDR1 is WNHNN and CDR2 SYGVQD (reference sequence). The DNA of the CDR3 is TGCGCCAGCGGTGGTGGGGGGAGCGTGGGGAATGAGCAGTTCTTC. Protein sequence: CASGGGGSVGNEQFF.

This clonotype was picked up many times. CDR3 DNA sequence: TGTGCCACCCAAGTGACGAAGGGGGGTGGCACTGAAGCTTTCTTT. Protein: CATQVTKGGGTEAFF. The chain joins TRBV24-1 to TRBJ1-1, with D perhaps TRBD1 (6 bases). This CDR3 spans 15 amino acids. Germline V gene sequence: CDR1 KGHDR, CDR2 SFDVKD. V lost 9 bases, J lost 4 bases, and 20 bases lay in between.

The gene calls are TRBV24-1 and TRBJ2-1, with 14 bases that match TRBD2. Germline CDR1 reads KGHDR; CDR2 reads SFDVKD. The CDR3 has 17 residues. Germline trimming cut 4 bases from V and 9 bases from J; bases unmatched to any gene: 10. The CDR3 is CATSDPTGTSGSVEQFF. The CDR3 DNA is TGTGCCACCAGTGACCCGACCGGGACTAGCGGGAGTGTTGAGCAGTTCTTC.

This clonotype occurred many times. The chain joins TRBV20-1 to TRBJ2-7, with 8 bases fitting TRBD2. Germline V CDR1 and CDR2: DFQATT, SNEGSKA (reference sequence). The CDR3 runs to 14 residues. V lost 4 bases to trimming and J lost 1 base; unmatched junction nucleotides: 6. CDR3 residues: CSAIGTSRSYEQYF. The CDR3 bases are TGCAGTGCTATTGGGACTAGTCGGTCCTACGAGCAGTACTTC.

This clonotype turned up a few times. The chain has TRBV12-3 or TRBV12-4 and TRBJ2-2, with 11 bases identical to TRBD1. V lost 0 bases, J lost 4 bases, and 4 bases stayed unmatched. CDR3 length: 17 residues. The CDR3 DNA reads as TGTGCCAGCAGTTTAGCGGCCGGGACAGGGGGCACCGGGGAGCTGTTTTTT. This sequence encodes CASSLAAGTGGTGELFF.

This clonotype was recorded many times. This rearrangement joins TRBV7-9 to TRBJ2-7; weak D call: TRBD2 (5 bases). This CDR3 contains 12 residues. The germline gives CDR1 SEHNR, CDR2 FQNEAQ (reference sequence). The germline V and J ends were trimmed by 5 bases and 3 bases, with 8 bases remaining between them. CDR3 nucleotide sequence: TGTGCCAGCAGCACCGACTACTACGAGCAGTACTTC. This gives the protein CASSTDYYEQYF.

The chain combines TRBV9 with TRBJ1-2; 12 bases are shared with TRBD1. Germline values: CDR1 SGDLS, CDR2 YYNGEE. CDR3 length: 15 amino acids. The V segment lost 0 bases and the J segment 13 bases; nucleotides outside the gene matches: 10. The CDR3 loop is CASSVGPGQGARRTF. DNA for the CDR3: TGTGCCAGCAGCGTAGGGCCGGGACAGGGGGCGCGACGCACCTTC. Looking up the rest from reference TRBV9 and TRBJ1-2 gives the full variable domain: DSGVTQTPKHLITATGQRVTLRCSPRSGDLSVYWYQQSLDQGLQFLIQYYNGEERAKGNILERFSAQQFPDLHSELNLSSLELGDSALYFCASSVGPGQGARRTFGSGTRLTVV.

There are many counts of this clonotype. The J gene is TRBJ2-7, the V gene TRBV7-9; D is possibly TRBD2 (5 bases). Germline values: CDR1 SEHNR, CDR2 FQNEAQ (reference sequence). The CDR3 runs 16 residues. Trimming pared 5 bases from V and 2 bases from J, leaving 19 bases between. For the CDR3, the DNA is TGTGCCAGCAGCCCCGAGGCGGGCGAAGCTCCCTACGAGCAGTACTTC. Protein: CASSPEAGEAPYEQYF. The whole variable domain, remainder taken from reference TRBV7-9 and TRBJ2-7, is DTGVSQNPRHKITKRGQNVTFRCDPISEHNRLYWYRQTLGQGPEFLTYFQNEAQLEKSRLLSDRFSAERPKGSFSTLEIQRTEQGDSAMYLCASSPEAGEAPYEQYFGPGTRLTVT.

This clonotype was observed at least ten times. CDR3 amino acids: CASSFGASGPGSEQFF. CDR3 DNA sequence: TGTGCCAGCAGCTTTGGAGCTAGCGGGCCCGGTAGCGAGCAGTTCTTC. The chain is built from TRBV7-9 and TRBJ2-1; 8 nucleotides align to TRBD2. Germline lookup yields CDR1 SEHNR and CDR2 FQNEAQ (reference sequence). Trimming at V came to 3 bases and at J to 10 bases, leaving 14 bases not matched to a gene. CDR3 length: 16 residues.

Many counts were recorded for this clonotype. The V call is TRBV28, the J call TRBJ1-2; the D is unclear. CDR3 length: 16 amino acids. V was clipped by 3 bases and J by 1 base, with 15 bases between them. Germline CDR1 reads MDHEN; CDR2 reads SYDVKM. The CDR3 DNA sequence: TGTGCCAGCAGTTTGACGGCCTTTATCATTAACTATGGCTACACCTTC. Protein: CASSLTAFIINYGYTF.

V and J are TRBV19 and TRBJ1-3; 10 bases line up with TRBD1. The CDR3 covers 18 residues. With V trimmed by 4 bases and J by 3 bases, 12 bases remained unmatched. The germline CDR1 and CDR2 sequences are LNHDA and SQIVND (reference sequence). CDR3 in amino acids: CASSTPGQGHGGGNTIYF. DNA for the CDR3: TGTGCCAGTAGTACTCCGGGACAGGGGCACGGAGGTGGAAACACCATATATTTT. Full variable domain (outside the CDR3, taken from reference TRBV19 and TRBJ1-3): DGGITQSPKYLFRKEGQNVTLSCEQNLNHDAMYWYRQDPGQGLRLIYYSQIVNDFQKGDIAEGYSVSREKKESFPLTVTSAQKNPTAFYLCASSTPGQGHGGGNTIYFGEGSWLTVV.

V is TRBV7-2 and J is TRBJ2-7; tentative D call: TRBD1 (8 bases). The CDR3 has 15 residues. The V gene's germline CDR1 is SGHTA and CDR2 FQGNSA. V was shortened by 2 bases and J by 5 bases, with 16 bases between the two germline ends. The CDR3 protein is CASSLLVTGGDEQYF. DNA for the CDR3: TGTGCCAGCAGCTTATTGGTCACAGGGGGGGACGAGCAGTACTTC. Drawing the rest from reference TRBV7-2 and TRBJ2-7, the complete variable domain is GAGVSQSPSNKVTEKGKDVELRCDPISGHTALYWYRQSLGQGLEFLIYFQGNSAPDKSGLPSDRFSAERTGGSVSTLTIQRTQQEDSAVYLCASSLLVTGGDEQYFGPGTRLTVT.

This clonotype was detected many times. V is TRBV18 and J is TRBJ2-1, with TRBD2 matching 13 bases. The V segment lost 3 bases and the J segment 4 bases; nucleotides outside the gene matches: 9. The CDR3 contains 18 residues. CDR1 and CDR2 from the germline V gene are KGHSH and LQKENI. The CDR3 sequence is CASSPWTSGSGGYNEQFF. CDR3 coding DNA: TGTGCCAGCTCACCTTGGACTAGCGGGAGCGGTGGGTACAATGAGCAGTTCTTC.

A few counts support this clonotype. The V call is TRBV5-1, the J call TRBJ2-1; TRBD1 matches at 11 bases. V lost 2 bases to trimming and J lost 4 bases; unmatched junction nucleotides: 8. Germline V gene data show CDR1 as SGHRS and CDR2 as YFSETQ. This CDR3 has 17 amino acids. The CDR3 bases are TGCGCCAGCAGCTTTTGGACAGGGGGCAAGGGGTACAATGAGCAGTTCTTC. This gives the protein CASSFWTGGKGYNEQFF.

This clonotype was observed many times. The chain is built from TRBV18 and TRBJ2-3, with 11 bases matching TRBD2. The CDR3 loop spans 16 amino acids. Germline CDR1 is KGHSH and CDR2 is LQKENI. With V trimmed by 5 bases and J by 3 bases, 7 bases remained unmatched. Here the CDR3 reads CASSFPTSGMTDTQYF. CDR3 DNA: TGTGCCAGCTCATTTCCGACTAGCGGGATGACAGATACGCAGTATTTT. The entire variable domain, with the rest obtained from reference TRBV18 and TRBJ2-3, is as follows: NAGVMQNPRHLVRRRGQEARLRCSPMKGHSHVYWYRQLPEEGLKFMVYLQKENIIDESGMPKERFSAEFPKEGPSILRIQQVVRGDSAAYFCASSFPTSGMTDTQYFGPGTRLTVL.

At least ten counts were recorded for this clonotype. V usage is TRBV27 and J usage is TRBJ2-3, with 9 nucleotides matching TRBD2. Per the germline V gene, CDR1 is MNHEY and CDR2 is SMNVEV (reference sequence). The CDR3 extends over 15 amino acids. J lost 6 bases, V lost 1 base, and 5 bases had no gene match. The CDR3 coding sequence is TGTGCCAGCAGTTTATTTAGCGGGAGTGTGGATACGCAGTATTTT. Protein sequence: CASSLFSGSVDTQYF.

This clonotype was recorded a few times. The chain combines TRBV30 with TRBJ2-5; perhaps TRBD2 as D (6 bases). V was pared by 5 bases and J by 4 bases, with 14 bases between. The length of the CDR3 is 13 residues. In germline, CDR1 is GTSNPN, CDR2 SVGIG (reference sequence). The CDR3 loop is CAWGSGGRETQYF. In DNA, the CDR3 is TGTGCCTGGGGATCAGGAGGGCGAGAGACCCAGTACTTC. Using reference TRBV30 and TRBJ2-5 for the parts outside the CDR3, the full variable domain is SQTIHQWPATLVQPVGSPLSLECTVEGTSNPNLYWYRQAAGRGLQLLFYSVGIGQISSEVPQNLSASRPQDRQFILSSKKLLLSDSGFYLCAWGSGGRETQYFGPGTRLLVL.

This sequence joins TRBV9 and TRBJ2-2; D possibly corresponds to TRBD2 (6 bases). Trimming pared 6 bases from V and 5 bases from J, leaving 14 bases between. Per germline, CDR1 SGDLS and CDR2 YYNGEE. This CDR3 is 14 amino acids long. CDR3 sequence (DNA): TGTGCCAGCAACGGGGTAGCGGAAACCGGGGAGCTGTTTTTT. It is translated as CASNGVAETGELFF.